The sequence of this T cell receptor beta chain was determined in a study of T cells after somatic rescue of genetic block (dated by TCRdb to 2019 to 2021). Some background on the complete study: The study assessed how robust, over the long term, a T-cell system was when the system had developed through somatic rescue of a genetic block in T-cell development.

On this clone: Its antigen is unknown. Per-base qualities were not stored, and no clone one base away is much larger.

For CDR1 and CDR2, the germline V gene (reference sequence) lists SEHNR and FQNEAQ. V was cut back by 2 bases and J by 6 bases, leaving a gap of 20 bases between them. The CDR3 runs 16 residues from the cysteine to the phenylalanine. Only the CDR3 DNA stays, 48 bases, in frame from base 1. Library prep was done by the immunoSEQ multiplex PCR assay. Sourced from immuneACCESS, this table was stored by TCRdb with only in-frame sequences that have V and J called. A share of the clones is absent; for the studies checked, an unresolved V gene accounts for under half, and the remainder has no known explanation. The sample table holds more than 9,500 clones, of which under 85% were seen once. The ten largest clones capture around 7.9% of the sample.

The source material was peripheral blood mononuclear cells (PBMCs). The receptor was isolated from a boy under 18. The chain was built from TRBV7-9 and TRBJ2-7, and TRBD2 may be the D gene, going by 6 matching bases. The sequenced DNA: TGTGCCAGCAGCTTAAGTAGTTCGGGAGTTGGTGCCGAGCAGTACTTC. The resulting protein is CASSLSSSGVGAEQYF. Supplemented by the reference TRBV7-9 and TRBJ2-7 proteins around the CDR3, the complete variable domain is DTGVSQNPRHKITKRGQNVTFRCDPISEHNRLYWYRQTLGQGPEFLTYFQNEAQLEKSRLLSDRFSAERPKGSFSTLEIQRTEQGDSAMYLCASSLSSSGVGAEQYFGPGTRLTVT.